The clone carrying this T cell receptor beta chain was counted between two and nine times. TCR beta chains were sequenced at survey level with immunoSEQ. Some clones are missing from TCRdb's copy, which holds only in-frame ones; the method was immunoSEQ multiplex PCR. The sample shows under 90,000 clones, approximately 92% of them seen only once. The specimen was PBMCs. The source is a man aged 35-49 years with rheumatoid arthritis.

The CDR3 protein is CASSPITGELFF. In DNA, the CDR3 is TGTGCCAGCAGTCCAATCACCGGGGAGCTGTTTTTT. The chain links TRBV27 to TRBJ2-2; D remains ambiguous. Germline CDR1 and CDR2: MNHEY and SMNVEV (reference sequence). V gave up 5 bases and J gave up 4 bases, with 5 bases separating them. The CDR3 totals 12 residues.